The 20 T cell receptor beta chains in this list originate from one sample, sequenced in a study of blood T cell repertoires in COVID-19. Sequencing was performed with immunoSEQ multiplex PCR; in TCRdb, only in-frame clones are kept and a portion is missing. The sample lists 200,000 to 250,000 clones; around 86% were seen once. The material sequenced was PBMCs or T cells enriched from blood (not recorded which). The source of these receptors is a woman in her forties or fifties who had recovered from COVID-19.

On this clone itself: Other DNA sequences in this specimen translate into the identical CDR3. The chain employs TRBV18 and TRBJ1-5; TRBD1 matches 8 bases. The CDR3 is 14 residues long. Trimming cost V 6 bases and J 2 bases; bases outside gene matches: 3. In germline, CDR1 is KGHSH, CDR2 LQKENI. The CDR3 here is CASSPGQGNQPQHF. CDR3 sequence (DNA): TGTGCCAGCTCGCCGGGACAGGGCAATCAGCCCCAGCATTTT.

V and J are TRBV6-2 or TRBV6-3 and TRBJ2-3; maybe TRBD2 (6 bases). V lost 4 bases and J lost 5, with 13 bases in between. CDR1 and CDR2 from the germline V gene are MNHEY and SVGEGT. This CDR3 is built from 14 residues. The chain's CDR3 is CASSSHDSGDTQYF. The CDR3 region has the DNA TGTGCCAGCAGTTCCCACGATAGCGGAGATACGCAGTATTTT.

The gene calls are TRBV5-1 and TRBJ2-1; D is possibly TRBD2 (5 bases). Germline values: CDR1 SGHRS, CDR2 YFSETQ. V was cut by 3 bases and J by 0 bases, with 13 bases left in between. This CDR3 is built from 16 residues. The CDR3 DNA reads TGCGCCAGCAGCTCGCGGGCTGCCAGCTCCTACAATGAGCAGTTCTTC. It encodes CASSSRAASSYNEQFF.

Judged by abundance, this clone is medium-sized (0.01 to 0.1%). The junction does not match germline at one end; this may be a read error. The chain couples TRBV7-3 to TRBJ2-1; TRBD2 aligns across 13 bases. The germline gives CDR1 SGHTA, CDR2 FQGTGA. The CDR3 runs 12 residues. The CDR3 spells CASSSLAGGGVF. CDR3 nucleotide sequence: TGTGCCAGCAGCTCACTAGCGGGAGGGGGCGTCTTC.

This clone came up once. The gene calls are TRBV19 and TRBJ1-2; D is ambiguous. V shed 4 bases and J shed 7 bases, with 13 bases lying between them. The CDR3 runs to 13 residues. Germline CDR1 reads LNHDA; CDR2 reads SQIVND (reference sequence). The CDR3 reads CASSRREGSGYTF. CDR3 bases: TGTGCCAGTAGTAGGAGGGAGGGAAGTGGCTACACCTTC.

J is TRBJ1-1 and V is TRBV5-4; TRBD1 aligns across 7 bases. Germline V lookup: CDR1 SGHNT, CDR2 YYREEE (reference sequence). The CDR3 is made up of 14 amino acids. With 3 bases clipped from V and 3 bases from J, the junction kept 5 bases outside the gene matches. This CDR3 reads CASSSRGRYTEAFF. CDR3 bases: TGTGCCAGCAGCTCAAGGGGGCGGTACACTGAAGCTTTCTTT. The variable domain in full, with the rest retrieved from reference TRBV5-4 and TRBJ1-1, is ETGVTQSPTHLIKTRGQQVTLRCSSQSGHNTVSWYQQALGQGPQFIFQYYREEENGRGNFPPRFSGLQFPNYSSELNVNALELDDSALYLCASSSRGRYTEAFFGQGTRLTVV.

A single count supports this clone. The chain is built from TRBV7-2 and TRBJ1-6; D call uncertain. The CDR3 runs to 13 residues. Trimming cost V 6 bases and J 7 bases, with 10 bases left between them. Germline V CDR1 and CDR2: SGHTA, FQGNSA. The CDR3 region is CASSFARNSPLHF. In nucleotides, the CDR3 is TGTGCCAGCAGTTTTGCCCGGAATTCACCCCTCCACTTT.

The chain joins TRBV5-1 to TRBJ1-1, with 8 bases that match TRBD1. Germline CDR1 is SGHRS and CDR2 is YFSETQ. The CDR3 runs to 13 residues. Trimming at V came to 4 bases and at J to 6 bases, leaving 5 bases not matched to a gene. CDR3 in amino acids: CASSGQGASEAFF. Here the CDR3 DNA reads TGCGCCAGCAGCGGACAGGGAGCGTCTGAAGCTTTCTTT.

The rearrangement joins TRBV7-6 to TRBJ2-7, with 13 bases fitting TRBD2. Germline CDR1 and CDR2: SGHVS and FNYEAQ. This CDR3 spans 18 amino acids. V dropped 4 bases and J dropped 7; count of bases not matched to a gene: 16. The CDR3 region is CASSSIPRTSGSRGEQYF. CDR3 bases: TGTGCCAGCAGCTCCATCCCCAGGACTAGCGGGAGTAGGGGGGAGCAGTACTTC.

This rearrangement joins TRBV9 to TRBJ2-1; 7 bases map to TRBD1. Trimming at V came to 1 base and at J to 2 bases, leaving 3 bases not matched to a gene. The germline CDR1 and CDR2 sequences are SGDLS and YYNGEE. This CDR3 is built from 15 residues. CDR3 region: CASSVSGGPYNEQFF. In DNA, the CDR3 is TGTGCCAGCAGCGTATCAGGGGGACCCTACAATGAGCAGTTCTTC.

This chain joins TRBV4-1 and TRBJ2-3; 9 nucleotides align to TRBD2. The CDR3 totals 18 residues. Losses at the gene ends were 0 bases for V and 4 bases for J; bases not matched to a gene: 11. Germline loops: CDR1 MGHRA, CDR2 YSYEKL. The chain's CDR3 is CASSQEHSIAGVPDTQYF. DNA for the CDR3: TGCGCCAGCAGCCAAGAACATTCCATAGCGGGAGTGCCAGATACGCAGTATTTT.

The chain recombines TRBV10-3 with TRBJ1-6; no clear D. Germline CDR1 and CDR2: ENHRY and SYGVKD. The germline V and J ends were trimmed by 3 bases and 7 bases, with 4 bases remaining between them. The CDR3 has 12 amino acids. In nucleotides, the CDR3 is TGTGCCATCAGTGACCGGAATTCACCCCTCCACTTT. It translates to CAISDRNSPLHF.

The chain uses TRBV15 and TRBJ2-4; D might be TRBD1 (6 bases). V was cut by 3 bases and J by 3 bases, with 9 bases left in between. The CDR3 spans 14 residues. Germline V CDR1 and CDR2: LNHNV, YYDKDF (reference sequence). CDR3 nucleotide sequence: TGTGCCACCAGCAGCTCAGGGGTCAAAAACATTCAGTACTTC. This codes for CATSSSGVKNIQYF.

This chain joins TRBV10-3 and TRBJ2-1, with D possibly being TRBD2 (6 bases). Trimming cost V 0 bases and J 9 bases, with 12 bases left between them. This CDR3 has 14 residues. The germline V gene has CDR1 ENHRY and CDR2 SYGVKD. CDR3 sequence reads: CAISESGTVGEQFF. CDR3 DNA sequence: TGTGCCATCAGTGAGTCCGGGACTGTCGGTGAGCAGTTCTTC.

V is TRBV27 and J is TRBJ2-7, with 13 bases identical to TRBD2. The CDR3 length is 15 residues. Trimming cost V 4 bases and J 4 bases; bases outside gene matches: 4. Germline V gene lookup returns CDR1 MNHEY and CDR2 SMNVEV (reference sequence). The CDR3 DNA reads as TGTGCCAGCAGTTCCCGGACTAGCGGGAGTTACGAGCAGTACTTC. Its translation: CASSSRTSGSYEQYF.

This sequence joins TRBV27 and TRBJ1-1; 7 bases fit TRBD1. The junction had 8 bases not matched to a gene; V was cut back by 6 bases and J by 1 base. CDR1 and CDR2 from the germline V gene are MNHEY and SMNVEV (reference sequence). CDR3 length: 15 residues. CDR3 in amino acids: CASRTAGGWNTEAFF. In DNA, the CDR3 is TGTGCCAGCAGGACGGCAGGGGGATGGAACACTGAAGCTTTCTTT.

V and J are TRBV28 and TRBJ2-7; weak D call: TRBD2 (5 bases). Germline V gene data show CDR1 as MDHEN and CDR2 as SYDVKM. Trimming shortened V by 8 bases and J by 6 bases, and 11 bases separated the two germline ends. This CDR3 contains 11 residues. The CDR3 reads CASALRVEQYF. DNA for the CDR3: TGTGCCAGCGCCTTGAGGGTCGAGCAGTACTTC.

The V call is TRBV5-5, the J call TRBJ2-3; D may be TRBD1 (6 bases). Germline V gene data show CDR1 as SGHKS and CDR2 as YYEKEE (reference sequence). Deletions cut 1 base from V and 5 bases from J, with 14 bases between. There are 15 residues in the CDR3. For the CDR3, the DNA is TGTGCCAGCAGCTTGAGCACAGGGTTTGGAGATACGCAGTATTTT. Amino acids: CASSLSTGFGDTQYF.

This clone was seen more than once but under ten times. The chain recombines TRBV6-5 with TRBJ2-2, with 8 bases that match TRBD1. Germline assignment: CDR1 MNHEY and CDR2 SVGAGI. The ends lost 7 bases at V and 7 bases at J; junction bases unmatched: 11. The CDR3 extends over 15 amino acids. The CDR3 here is CASKTGTGSIGELFF. The CDR3 region has the DNA TGTGCCAGCAAGACCGGGACAGGATCCATCGGGGAGCTGTTTTTT.

This chain joins TRBV30 and TRBJ1-3; D is unclear. Germline CDR1 GTSNPN, CDR2 SVGIG (reference sequence). Trimming took off 7 bases at V and 0 bases at J, with 13 bases between the two ends. CDR3 length: 14 residues. The CDR3 is CAYKWWSSGNTIYF. The CDR3 nucleotides are TGTGCCTATAAATGGTGGAGCTCTGGAAACACCATATATTTT.